The T cell receptor beta chain described here comes from a study of T-cell reconstitution after alpha-beta-depleted transplantation in children. Trimming cost V 5 bases and J 1 base; bases outside gene matches: 5. Germline CDR1 SGHDT, CDR2 YYEEEE. The CDR3 consists of 14 residues. Preparation of the TCRbeta library was carried out with unique molecular identifiers. TCRdb independently ran MiXCR on the PCR reads; one entry per CDR3 protein. The repertoire holds over 550,000 distinct CDR3 sequences, with 10% to 13% as singletons. The receptor comes from a human donor who donated a stem cell graft to a child with acute myeloid leukemia. Sample: PBMCs from the stem cell graft donor, taken from the stem cell graft. The chain couples TRBV5-6 to TRBJ1-1; 7 bases are a match to TRBD1. The chain's CDR3 is CASRLGGWNTEAFF. DNA of the CDR3: TGTGCCAGCAGACTAGGGGGCTGGAACACTGAAGCTTTCTTT.